Listed below are T cell receptor beta chains from one sample, sequenced in a study of shared clonotypes between healthy human individuals. Sequencing was performed with immunoSEQ multiplex PCR; in TCRdb, only in-frame clones are kept and a portion is missing. The repertoire holds 2 million to 3 million clones, with 80% to 95% as singletons. Input material: naive CD4+ T cells from PBMCs. The source of these receptors is a man younger than 30 in good health. Some clones in this sample may be carry-over from other donors' samples. Both conserved end residues are part of each CDR3. Each record gives: D gene, V gene, J gene, clone size, CDR3 DNA, CDR3 protein. A D gene is named only where the DNA matches it firmly. Expanded clones are given a class, and other clones once, few, many or no size at all.

d_gene: NA; v_gene: TRBV7-3; j_gene: TRBJ2-2; abundance: NA; CDR3nt: TGTGCCAGCAGCTACAGCCGAGATACCGGGGAGCTGTTTTTT; CDR3aa: CASSYSRDTGELFF
d_gene: TRBD1; v_gene: TRBV28; j_gene: TRBJ1-4; abundance: NA; CDR3nt: TGTGCCAGCAGTTTACTACCGGGACAGGGACACGAAAAACTGTTTTTT; CDR3aa: CASSLLPGQGHEKLFF
d_gene: NA; v_gene: TRBV7-6; j_gene: TRBJ2-2; abundance: NA; CDR3nt: TGTGCCAGCAGCTTAGCGCAGGTTAACACCGGGGAGCTGTTTTTT; CDR3aa: CASSLAQVNTGELFF
d_gene: NA; v_gene: TRBV11-2; j_gene: TRBJ2-5; abundance: NA; CDR3nt: TGTGCCAGCAGCTTTAACAGGGCTCAAGAGACCCAGTACTTC; CDR3aa: CASSFNRAQETQYF
d_gene: NA; v_gene: TRBV7-9; j_gene: TRBJ2-2; abundance: NA; CDR3nt: TGTGCCAGCAGCCCCCCCAGCCGAGGGACCGGGGAGCTGTTTTTT; CDR3aa: CASSPPSRGTGELFF
d_gene: TRBD2; v_gene: TRBV29-1; j_gene: TRBJ2-1; abundance: NA; CDR3nt: TGCAGCGTCGGGAAGTCTAGCGGGCGCTACAATGAGCAGTTCTTC; CDR3aa: CSVGKSSGRYNEQFF
d_gene: NA; v_gene: TRBV6-1; j_gene: TRBJ2-2; abundance: NA; CDR3nt: TGTGCCAGCGCGGCGGGATGGGTCGGGGAGCTGTTTTTT; CDR3aa: CASAAGWVGELFF
d_gene: TRBD1; v_gene: TRBV6-6; j_gene: TRBJ2-1; abundance: NA; CDR3nt: TGTGCCACGTGGGACAGGGCTTTAAACAATGAGCAGTTCTTC; CDR3aa: CATWDRALNNEQFF
d_gene: NA; v_gene: TRBV4-1; j_gene: TRBJ2-7; abundance: NA; CDR3nt: TGCGCCAGCAGCCAAGGTGTCCTTCGACCCCGGAAGGACTCCCCGGGGGAGCAGTACTTC; CDR3aa: CASSQGVLRPRKDSPGEQYF
d_gene: TRBD2; v_gene: TRBV5-4; j_gene: TRBJ2-3; abundance: NA; CDR3nt: TGTGCCAGCAGCCCGGGGAGGCGGGAGGCCAGCACAGATACGCAGTATTTT; CDR3aa: CASSPGRREASTDTQYF
d_gene: TRBD2; v_gene: TRBV29-1; j_gene: TRBJ2-3; abundance: NA; CDR3nt: TGCAGCTCCGGGGGGGGAGCGGATACGCAGTATTTT; CDR3aa: CSSGGGADTQYF
d_gene: NA; v_gene: TRBV14; j_gene: TRBJ2-5; abundance: NA; CDR3nt: TGTGCCAGCAGCCAAGCCGTAGAAGAGACCCAGTACTTC; CDR3aa: CASSQAVEETQYF
d_gene: TRBD1; v_gene: TRBV28; j_gene: TRBJ1-5; abundance: NA; CDR3nt: TGTGCCAGCAGTTTAAGGCAGGGGGTACAGCCCCAGCATTTT; CDR3aa: CASSLRQGVQPQHF
d_gene: TRBD2; v_gene: TRBV6-5; j_gene: TRBJ2-5; abundance: NA; CDR3nt: TGTGCCAGCAGTTACTGGCGGGAGGGCCATGAGACCCAGTACTTC; CDR3aa: CASSYWREGHETQYF
d_gene: NA; v_gene: TRBV19; j_gene: TRBJ1-5; abundance: few; CDR3nt: TGTGCCAGTAGTACCTTGGGCAATCAGCCCCAGCATTTT; CDR3aa: CASSTLGNQPQHF
d_gene: TRBD1; v_gene: TRBV18; j_gene: TRBJ1-4; abundance: NA; CDR3nt: TGTGCCAGCTCACCATTGGGACAGGGGACTGAAAAACTGTTTTTT; CDR3aa: CASSPLGQGTEKLFF
d_gene: NA; v_gene: TRBV28; j_gene: TRBJ2-6; abundance: NA; CDR3nt: TGTGCCAGCAGTCAGGGGGGTTCTGGGGCCAACGTCCTGACTTTC; CDR3aa: CASSQGGSGANVLTF
d_gene: NA; v_gene: TRBV9; j_gene: TRBJ2-1; abundance: NA; CDR3nt: TGTGCCAGCAGCATAAGGGGGATAAGCTCCTACAATGAGCAGTTCTTC; CDR3aa: CASSIRGISSYNEQFF
d_gene: NA; v_gene: TRBV28; j_gene: TRBJ1-2; abundance: NA; CDR3nt: TGTGCCAGCAGCCCGTTAACCTATGGCTACACCTTC; CDR3aa: CASSPLTYGYTF
d_gene: NA; v_gene: TRBV6-1; j_gene: TRBJ2-5; abundance: NA; CDR3nt: TGTGCCAGCAGTGAAGCTATAGCGACGGCCCCACCGGGGACCCAGTACTTC; CDR3aa: CASSEAIATAPPGTQYF
d_gene: TRBD1; v_gene: TRBV7-8; j_gene: TRBJ2-7; abundance: NA; CDR3nt: TGTGCCAGCAGCTTTGGGACAGGGGGTTCAAGGGAGCAGTACTTC; CDR3aa: CASSFGTGGSREQYF
d_gene: TRBD1; v_gene: TRBV11-3; j_gene: TRBJ2-7; abundance: NA; CDR3nt: TGTGCCAGCAGCCCACAGGGGGCGCAGAACGAGCAGTACTTC; CDR3aa: CASSPQGAQNEQYF
d_gene: TRBD1; v_gene: TRBV30; j_gene: TRBJ1-2; abundance: NA; CDR3nt: TGTGCCTGGAGTGTACAGGGGAGTGGGAATGGCTACACCTTC; CDR3aa: CAWSVQGSGNGYTF
d_gene: NA; v_gene: TRBV30; j_gene: TRBJ1-3; abundance: NA; CDR3nt: TGTGCCTGGAGTGCACAGCAAACAAGTGGAAACACCATATATTTT; CDR3aa: CAWSAQQTSGNTIYF
d_gene: TRBD1; v_gene: TRBV7-2; j_gene: TRBJ2-6; abundance: NA; CDR3nt: TGTGCCAGCAGCAACAGGGGTGGGACAGGGGGTGCTGGGGCCAACGTCCTGACTTTC; CDR3aa: CASSNRGGTGGAGANVLTF
d_gene: NA; v_gene: TRBV28; j_gene: TRBJ2-3; abundance: NA; CDR3nt: TGTGCCAGCGGGTTGTCTCCTCGCACAGATACGCAGTATTTT; CDR3aa: CASGLSPRTDTQYF